This T cell receptor (beta chain) came from a study of T cells in Graves' hyperthyroidism and ophthalmopathy. This clonotype has a handful of counts. The antigen remains unidentified. Study conclusions and caveats: Blood shared most expanded thyroid clonotypes above 0.001. Prediction of ophthalmopathy progression came a median roughly 6.6 months pre-onset.

CDR1 and CDR2 (germline): MNHEY, SMNVEV (reference sequence). V was cut by 0 bases and J by 3 bases, with 6 bases left in between. This CDR3 has 13 residues. The CDR3 regions of TCR beta were amplified from RNA transcripts. The study used the HTBI primer set for a first-round RT-PCR of the TCR CDR3. In TCRdb, the multiplex PCR reads were re-called with MiXCR into one record per CDR3 protein. The profile shows over 550,000 distinct CDR3 sequences, 16% of them singletons. Calling Graves' hyperthyroidism stable meant ophthalmopathy did not progress within 18 months. Aged 18 to 65, the patients had hyperthyroidism that was newly diagnosed and had lasted under 2 months.

The TCR comes from a woman aged 18-29 years with Graves' hyperthyroidism. The chain uses TRBV27 and TRBJ2-7, with D uncertain. Sequencing used blood. The CDR3 nucleotides are TGTGCCAGCAGTTTATCGGTAAACTACGAGCAGTACTTC. The encoded protein is CASSLSVNYEQYF.